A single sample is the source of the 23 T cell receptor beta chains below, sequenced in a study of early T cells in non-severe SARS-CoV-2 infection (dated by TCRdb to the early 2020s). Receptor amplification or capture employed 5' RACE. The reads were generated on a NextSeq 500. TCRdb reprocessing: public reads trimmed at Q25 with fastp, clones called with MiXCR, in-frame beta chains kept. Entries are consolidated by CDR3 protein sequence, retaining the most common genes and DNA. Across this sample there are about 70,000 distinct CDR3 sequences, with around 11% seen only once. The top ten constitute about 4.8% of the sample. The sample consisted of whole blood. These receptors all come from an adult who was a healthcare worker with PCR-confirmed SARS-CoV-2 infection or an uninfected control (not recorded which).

In nucleotides, the CDR3 is TGTGCCAGCAGCCGGAGAGGGGGGAGGACTGAAGCTTTCTTT. Protein: CASSRRGGRTEAFF. This sequence joins TRBV12-3 or TRBV12-4 and TRBJ1-1; D may be TRBD1 (6 bases). With 6 bases removed from V and 5 bases from J, the gap between germline ends came to 16 bases. The CDR3 sequence is 14 residues long.

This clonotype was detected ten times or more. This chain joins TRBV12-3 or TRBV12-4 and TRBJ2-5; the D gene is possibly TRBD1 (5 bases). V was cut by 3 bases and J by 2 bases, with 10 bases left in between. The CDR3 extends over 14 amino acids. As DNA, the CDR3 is TGTGCCAGCAGTTTCAGGGCTCGGCAAGAGACCCAGTACTTC. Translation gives CASSFRARQETQYF.

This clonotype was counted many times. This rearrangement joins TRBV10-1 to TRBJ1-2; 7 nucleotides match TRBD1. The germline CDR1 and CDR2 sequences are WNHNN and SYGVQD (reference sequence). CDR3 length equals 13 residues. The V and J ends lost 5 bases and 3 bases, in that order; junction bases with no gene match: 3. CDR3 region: CASSQDRDYGYTF. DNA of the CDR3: TGCGCCAGCAGTCAAGACAGGGACTATGGCTACACCTTC.

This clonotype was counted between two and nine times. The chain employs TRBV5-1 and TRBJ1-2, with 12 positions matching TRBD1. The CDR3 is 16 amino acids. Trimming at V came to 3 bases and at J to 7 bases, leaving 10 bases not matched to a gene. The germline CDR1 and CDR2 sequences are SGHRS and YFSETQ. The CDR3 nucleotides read TGCGCCAGCAGCTCCGATCCGGGACAGGGGGCGGTTGGCTACACCTTC. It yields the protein CASSSDPGQGAVGYTF.

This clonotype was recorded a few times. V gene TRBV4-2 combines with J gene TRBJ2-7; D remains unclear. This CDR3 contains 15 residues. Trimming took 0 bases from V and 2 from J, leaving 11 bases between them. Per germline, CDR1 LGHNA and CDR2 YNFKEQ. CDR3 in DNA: TGTGCCAGCAGCCAAGAAATGGTGTTGACCTACGAGCAGTACTTC. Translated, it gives CASSQEMVLTYEQYF.

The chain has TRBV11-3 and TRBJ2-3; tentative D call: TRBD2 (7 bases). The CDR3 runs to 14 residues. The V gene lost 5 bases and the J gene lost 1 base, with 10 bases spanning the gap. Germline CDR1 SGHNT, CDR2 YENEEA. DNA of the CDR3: TGTGCCAGCAGCCGGGGGGCGCGCACAGATACGCAGTATTTT. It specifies CASSRGARTDTQYF.

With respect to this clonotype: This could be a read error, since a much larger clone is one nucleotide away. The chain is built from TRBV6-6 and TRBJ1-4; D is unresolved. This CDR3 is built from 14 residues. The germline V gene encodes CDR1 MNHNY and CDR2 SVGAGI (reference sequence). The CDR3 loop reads CASSPGRANEKLLF. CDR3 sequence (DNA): TGTGCCAGCAGTCCCGGTAGGGCTAATGAAAAACTGCTTTTT.

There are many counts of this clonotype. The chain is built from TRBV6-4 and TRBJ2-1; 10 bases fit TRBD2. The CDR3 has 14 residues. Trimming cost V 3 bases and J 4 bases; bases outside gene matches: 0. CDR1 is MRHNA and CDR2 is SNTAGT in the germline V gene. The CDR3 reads CASSEAGGYNEQFF. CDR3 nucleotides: TGTGCCAGCAGTGAAGCGGGGGGGTACAATGAGCAGTTCTTC.

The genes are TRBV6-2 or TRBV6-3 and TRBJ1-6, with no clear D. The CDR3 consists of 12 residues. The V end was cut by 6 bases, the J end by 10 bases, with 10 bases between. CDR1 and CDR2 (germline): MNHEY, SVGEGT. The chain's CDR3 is CASRLADSPLHF. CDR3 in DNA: TGTGCCAGCAGACTAGCGGACTCACCCCTCCACTTT.

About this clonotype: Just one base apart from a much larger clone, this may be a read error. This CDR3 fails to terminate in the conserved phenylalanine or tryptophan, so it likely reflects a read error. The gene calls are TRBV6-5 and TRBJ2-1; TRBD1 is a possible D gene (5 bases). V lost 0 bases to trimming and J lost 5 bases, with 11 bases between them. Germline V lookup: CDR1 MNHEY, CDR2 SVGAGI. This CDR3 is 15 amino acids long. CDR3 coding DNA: TGTGCCAGCAGTTACTCTCCCGACAGCAACAATGAGCAGTTCTCC. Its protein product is CASSYSPDSNNEQFS.

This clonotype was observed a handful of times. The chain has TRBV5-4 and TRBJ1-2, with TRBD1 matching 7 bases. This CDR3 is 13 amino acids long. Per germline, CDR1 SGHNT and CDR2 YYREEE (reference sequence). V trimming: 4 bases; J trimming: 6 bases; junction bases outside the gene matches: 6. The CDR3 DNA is TGTGCCAGCAGCCCAGGGACAGCCCATGGCTACACCTTC. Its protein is CASSPGTAHGYTF.

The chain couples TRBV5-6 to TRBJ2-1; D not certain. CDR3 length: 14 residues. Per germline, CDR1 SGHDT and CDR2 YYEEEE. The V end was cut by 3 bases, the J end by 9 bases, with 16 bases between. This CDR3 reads CASSYGLGNGEQFF. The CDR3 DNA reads TGTGCCAGCAGCTACGGGCTAGGCAATGGTGAGCAGTTCTTC.

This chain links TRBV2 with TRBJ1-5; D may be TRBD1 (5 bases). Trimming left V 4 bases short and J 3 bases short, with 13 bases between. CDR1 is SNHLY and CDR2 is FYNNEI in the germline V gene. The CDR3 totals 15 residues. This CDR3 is CASSGIDSLNQPQHF. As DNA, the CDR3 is TGTGCCAGCAGTGGAATCGACAGCCTCAATCAGCCCCAGCATTTT.

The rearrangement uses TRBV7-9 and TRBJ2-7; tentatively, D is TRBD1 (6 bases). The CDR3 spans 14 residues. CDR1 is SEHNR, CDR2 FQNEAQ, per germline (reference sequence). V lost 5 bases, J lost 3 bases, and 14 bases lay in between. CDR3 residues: CASSPQTGLYEQYF. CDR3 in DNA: TGTGCCAGCAGCCCCCAGACAGGCCTCTACGAGCAGTACTTC. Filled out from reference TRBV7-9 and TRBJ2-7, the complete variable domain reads DTGVSQNPRHKITKRGQNVTFRCDPISEHNRLYWYRQTLGQGPEFLTYFQNEAQLEKSRLLSDRFSAERPKGSFSTLEIQRTEQGDSAMYLCASSPQTGLYEQYFGPGTRLTVT.

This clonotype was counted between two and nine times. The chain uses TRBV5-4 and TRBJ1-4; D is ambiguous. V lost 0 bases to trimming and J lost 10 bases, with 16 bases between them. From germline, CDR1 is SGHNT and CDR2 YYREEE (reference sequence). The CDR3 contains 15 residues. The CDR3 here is CASSLDGSPVAKLFF. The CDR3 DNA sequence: TGTGCCAGCAGCTTGGATGGGAGCCCGGTGGCAAAACTGTTTTTT.

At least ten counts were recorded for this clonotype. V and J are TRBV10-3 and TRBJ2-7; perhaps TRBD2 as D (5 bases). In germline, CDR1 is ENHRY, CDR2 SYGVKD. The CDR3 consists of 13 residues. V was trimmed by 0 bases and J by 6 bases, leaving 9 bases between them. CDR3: CAISESAGLEQYF. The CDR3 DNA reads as TGTGCCATCAGTGAGTCCGCAGGACTCGAGCAGTACTTC.

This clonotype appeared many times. The CDR3 coding sequence is TGCGCCAGCAGCGAGGGGTACCAGCCCCAGCATTTT. Translated, it gives CASSEGYQPQHF. The genes are TRBV5-1 and TRBJ1-5; possible D gene TRBD1, 5 bases. The CDR3 is 12 residues long. CDR1 and CDR2 from the germline V gene are SGHRS and YFSETQ. The V and J ends lost 4 bases and 7 bases respectively, with 9 bases between them.

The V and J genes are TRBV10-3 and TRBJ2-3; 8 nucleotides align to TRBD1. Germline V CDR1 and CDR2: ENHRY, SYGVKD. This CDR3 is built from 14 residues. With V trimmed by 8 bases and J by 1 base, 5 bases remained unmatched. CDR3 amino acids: CAIRDRTGTDTQYF. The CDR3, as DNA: TGTGCCATCCGGGACAGGACGGGCACAGATACGCAGTATTTT.

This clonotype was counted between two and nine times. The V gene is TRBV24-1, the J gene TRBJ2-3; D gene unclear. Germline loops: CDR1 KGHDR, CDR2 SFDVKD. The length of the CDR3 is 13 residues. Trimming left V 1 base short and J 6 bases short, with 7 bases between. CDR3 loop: CATSDLPGDTQYF. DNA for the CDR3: TGTGCCACCAGTGATTTACCCGGGGATACGCAGTATTTT.

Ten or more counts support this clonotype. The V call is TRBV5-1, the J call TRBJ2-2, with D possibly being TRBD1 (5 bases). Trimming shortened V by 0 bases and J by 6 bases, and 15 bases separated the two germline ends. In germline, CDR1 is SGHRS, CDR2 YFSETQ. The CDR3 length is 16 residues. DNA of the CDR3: TGCGCCAGCAGCTTGGCTCCCTCAGGACAATCCGGGGAGCTGTTTTTT. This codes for CASSLAPSGQSGELFF.

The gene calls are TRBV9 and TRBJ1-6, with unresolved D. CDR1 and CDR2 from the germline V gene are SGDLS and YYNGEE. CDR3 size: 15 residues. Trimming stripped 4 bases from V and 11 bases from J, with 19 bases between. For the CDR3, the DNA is TGTGCCAGCAGCCCTGACGCGACGCCGTACCCACCCCTCCACTTT. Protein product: CASSPDATPYPPLHF.

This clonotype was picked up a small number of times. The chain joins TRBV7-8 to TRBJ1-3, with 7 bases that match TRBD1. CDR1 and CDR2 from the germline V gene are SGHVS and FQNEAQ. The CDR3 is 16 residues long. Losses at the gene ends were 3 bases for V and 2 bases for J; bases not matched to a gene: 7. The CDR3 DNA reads TGTGCCAGCAGCTTGCTCGGACAGGTTCCTGGAAACACCATATATTTT. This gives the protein CASSLLGQVPGNTIYF. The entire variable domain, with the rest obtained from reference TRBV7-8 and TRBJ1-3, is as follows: GAGVSQSPRYKVAKRGQDVALRCDPISGHVSLFWYQQALGQGPEFLTYFQNEAQLDKSGLPSDRFFAERPEGSVSTLKIQRTQQEDSAVYLCASSLLGQVPGNTIYFGEGSWLTVV.

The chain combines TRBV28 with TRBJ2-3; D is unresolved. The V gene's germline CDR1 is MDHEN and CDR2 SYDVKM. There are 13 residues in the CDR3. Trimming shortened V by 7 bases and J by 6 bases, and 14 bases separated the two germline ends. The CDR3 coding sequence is TGTGCCAGCAAGGCCAGTCCCTCGGATACGCAGTATTTT. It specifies CASKASPSDTQYF. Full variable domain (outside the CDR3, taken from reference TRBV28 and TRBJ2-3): DVKVTQSSRYLVKRTGEKVFLECVQDMDHENMFWYRQDPGLGLRLIYFSYDVKMKEKGDIPEGYSVSREKKERFSLILESASTNQTSMYLCASKASPSDTQYFGPGTRLTVL.